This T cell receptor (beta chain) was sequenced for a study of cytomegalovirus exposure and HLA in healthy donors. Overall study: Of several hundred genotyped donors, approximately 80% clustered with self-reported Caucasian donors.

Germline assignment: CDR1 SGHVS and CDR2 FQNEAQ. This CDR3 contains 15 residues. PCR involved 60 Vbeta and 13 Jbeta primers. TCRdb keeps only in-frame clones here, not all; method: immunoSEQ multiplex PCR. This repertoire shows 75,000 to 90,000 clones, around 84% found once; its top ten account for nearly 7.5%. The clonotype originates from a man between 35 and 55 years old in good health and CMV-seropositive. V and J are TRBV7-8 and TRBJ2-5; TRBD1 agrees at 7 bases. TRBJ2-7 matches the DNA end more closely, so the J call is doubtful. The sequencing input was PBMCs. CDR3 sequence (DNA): TGTGCCAGCAGCCCTTGGACAGGTGGCTCCTACGAGCAGTACTTC. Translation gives CASSPWTGGSYEQYF.